A selection of T cell receptor beta chains follows, all from one sample in a study of T cell responses to AZD1222 COVID-19 vaccine. The method was immunoSEQ multiplex PCR; TCRdb's version includes in-frame clones alone and lacks a portion of them. Of 99,000 or so clones listed, roughly 90% are singletons. The specimen was peripheral blood, collected on day 0 of AZD1222 vaccination. Receptors originate from an adult in good health. CDR3s leave out the opening cysteine and the closing phenylalanine or tryptophan.

cdr3_aa: ASSFRSTTDTQY; j_call: TRBJ2-3; v_call: TRBV13
cdr3_aa: ASSVGGQFNEKLF; j_call: TRBJ1-4; v_call: TRBV9
cdr3_aa: ATSDSTGGNTGELF; j_call: TRBJ2-2; v_call: TRBV24-1
cdr3_aa: AIRTTGGGNQPQH; j_call: TRBJ1-5; v_call: TRBV10-3
cdr3_aa: ASSPRQENTEAF; j_call: TRBJ1-1; v_call: TRBV18
cdr3_aa: ASSEGQGAGTGELF; j_call: TRBJ2-2; v_call: TRBV5-1
cdr3_aa: ASSQEIGVYGYT; j_call: TRBJ1-2; v_call: TRBV4-1
cdr3_aa: ASSPQKRGLIFRGYT; j_call: TRBJ1-2; v_call: TRBV7-2
cdr3_aa: ASSLSPGSYEQY; j_call: TRBJ2-7; v_call: TRBV7-8
cdr3_aa: ASSPGPMGEQF; j_call: TRBJ2-1; v_call: TRBV5-1
cdr3_aa: ASSQDWFGREIGNTIY; j_call: TRBJ1-3; v_call: TRBV3-1/TRBV3-2
cdr3_aa: ASRGLFLTDTQY; j_call: TRBJ2-3; v_call: TRBV10-2
cdr3_aa: ASRRDRVNYGYT; j_call: TRBJ1-2; v_call: TRBV6-5
cdr3_aa: ASSYKSYEQY; j_call: TRBJ2-7; v_call: TRBV6-6
cdr3_aa: ASSTAGQSYEQY; j_call: TRBJ2-7; v_call: TRBV13
cdr3_aa: ASADRAVDAF; j_call: TRBJ1-1; v_call: TRBV30
cdr3_aa: AISESTGPTDTQY; j_call: TRBJ2-3; v_call: TRBV10-3
cdr3_aa: ASSQDAVGVDEQF; j_call: TRBJ2-1; v_call: TRBV3-1/TRBV3-2
cdr3_aa: ASSSGTSGGYNEQF; j_call: TRBJ2-1; v_call: TRBV7-9
cdr3_aa: ASSLGVTEAF; j_call: TRBJ1-1; v_call: TRBV12-3/TRBV12-4
cdr3_aa: ASSSGQRMGAF; j_call: TRBJ1-1; v_call: TRBV7-2
cdr3_aa: ASRGLGGNTIY; j_call: TRBJ1-3; v_call: TRBV19
cdr3_aa: ASSEDGGNQPQH; j_call: TRBJ1-5; v_call: TRBV2
cdr3_aa: ASSRSGANVLT; j_call: TRBJ2-6; v_call: TRBV12-3/TRBV12-4
cdr3_aa: ASSAGPNTEAF; j_call: TRBJ1-1; v_call: TRBV6-4
cdr3_aa: ASSLRAGGSNEQF; j_call: TRBJ2-1; v_call: TRBV7-3
cdr3_aa: ASSLGAAGFYNEQF; j_call: TRBJ2-1; v_call: TRBV13
cdr3_aa: ASSLEGPGVGNTIY; j_call: TRBJ1-3; v_call: TRBV7-2
cdr3_aa: ASSTPGQGVAGELF; j_call: TRBJ2-2; v_call: TRBV27
cdr3_aa: ASSVWGTGELF; j_call: TRBJ2-2; v_call: TRBV9
cdr3_aa: ASSQDTANTQY; j_call: TRBJ2-3; v_call: TRBV4-2
cdr3_aa: ASSPPFWQSNYGYT; j_call: TRBJ1-2; v_call: TRBV11-2
cdr3_aa: ASSVGVGGGQPQH; j_call: TRBJ1-5; v_call: TRBV9
cdr3_aa: ASSISSGTGELF; j_call: TRBJ2-2; v_call: TRBV9
cdr3_aa: ASSRGFGPYEQY; j_call: TRBJ2-7; v_call: TRBV11-3
cdr3_aa: ATSRDRGPGNTIY; j_call: TRBJ1-3; v_call: TRBV15
cdr3_aa: ASSPSRVEFYEQY; j_call: TRBJ2-7; v_call: TRBV9
cdr3_aa: SVTNFDNEQY; j_call: TRBJ2-7; v_call: TRBV29-1
cdr3_aa: ASSQAHRPSGAEAF; j_call: TRBJ1-1; v_call: TRBV14
cdr3_aa: ASSDTDARTGELF; j_call: TRBJ2-2; v_call: TRBV5-1
cdr3_aa: ASSLDSGPGQPQH; j_call: TRBJ1-5; v_call: TRBV5-1
cdr3_aa: ASSIAGRAQY; j_call: TRBJ2-5; v_call: TRBV19
cdr3_aa: ASSVGTWDEQF; j_call: TRBJ2-1; v_call: TRBV9
cdr3_aa: AKGLREGELF; j_call: TRBJ2-2; v_call: TRBV2
cdr3_aa: ASSLGGGEGPNEKLF; j_call: TRBJ1-4; v_call: TRBV5-1
cdr3_aa: ASSTSDRGPQH; j_call: TRBJ1-5; v_call: TRBV27
cdr3_aa: SVETNTGELF; j_call: TRBJ2-2; v_call: TRBV29-1